This T cell receptor (beta chain) was documented in a study of control samples from healthy donors and cancer patients (dated by TCRdb to the early 2020s). Here V drops 6 bases and J drops 8 bases, and the junction holds 12 bases not matched to any gene. CDR1 and CDR2 were assigned from the germline V gene (reference sequence) as MNHEY and SMNVEV. The CDR3 contains 15 residues, cysteine and phenylalanine counted. Only the CDR3 DNA stays, 45 bases, in frame from base 1. Libraries were made using the immunoSEQ multiplex PCR assay. The table was pulled from immuneACCESS by TCRdb, which kept in-frame rearrangements only. Such tables lose some clones; where checked, under half of the loss comes from unresolved V genes, and the rest has no known cause. This sample has about 130,000 clones in its table, and 70% to 90% of those were observed once. The ten largest clones take up roughly 3.2% of the sample.

Worth noting for this clone: Its antigen specificity is not known. No qualities accompany the bases; no much larger clone lies one base away.

The rearranged chain carries TRBV27 and TRBJ1-4; 7 bases in the middle match TRBD1. The TCR originated in a man aged 50 to 60 in good health. Material: blood. The nucleotide sequence is TGTGCCAGCAGCCCAGGCAGGGGGGCAGGGGAAAAACTGTTTTTT. This sequence encodes CASSPGRGAGEKLFF.